Sequencing of this T cell receptor (beta chain) was carried out in a study of cytomegalovirus exposure and HLA in healthy donors. Study results and limitations: Associated with HLA alleles at 0.05 false discovery rate in a later analysis were 16,951 TCR beta sequences. It was 164 TCR beta chains that were listed as cytomegalovirus-associated. The authors later found TCR association rates varying by HLA locus, with DRB1 most and HLA-C fewest. Across donors, most TCRs were seen rarely, yet some public ones were widespread.

PCR primers comprised 60 Vbeta and 13 Jbeta primers. Clones were sequenced by immunoSEQ multiplex PCR, and TCRdb holds only the in-frame ones, with some missing. The table shows 150,000 to 200,000 clones, with 75% to 85% occurring only once. A word on this clone: The antigen is not known.

The CDR3 loop spans 14 amino acids. Germline CDR1 reads SGDLS; CDR2 reads YYNGEE. V lost 0 bases and J 11 bases, leaving 18 bases between the germline ends. The clonotype originates from a woman aged 45-65 years in good health and CMV-seronegative. V usage is TRBV9 and J usage is TRBJ2-7; a weak D match, TRBD2 (5 bases). Material for sequencing was PBMCs. For the CDR3, the DNA is TGTGCCAGCAGCGTAGGGAGTAGCGCGGGCCGGGAGTACTTC. Translation gives CASSVGSSAGREYF. Using reference TRBV9 and TRBJ2-7 for the parts outside the CDR3, the full variable domain is DSGVTQTPKHLITATGQRVTLRCSPRSGDLSVYWYQQSLDQGLQFLIQYYNGEERAKGNILERFSAQQFPDLHSELNLSSLELGDSALYFCASSVGSSAGREYFGPGTRLTVT.